This T cell receptor beta chain emerged from a study of prognosis after radiotherapy for stage I lung cancer. Worth noting for this clonotype: A far larger clone differs by one base, so this is likely a read error.

The germline V gene has CDR1 MNHEY and CDR2 SVGAGI. CDR3 length: 17 amino acids. Amplification of the TCR beta CDR3 (from genomic DNA) was done by two-round multiplex PCR. With primers specific to each TRBV and TRBJ gene, the first-round PCR was performed. TCRdb re-called the multiplex PCR reads through MiXCR, storing one row per CDR3 protein. Of more than 25,000 distinct CDR3 sequences listed, less than 35% were seen once; the top ten hold 30% to 40%. This specimen consisted of PBMCs, obtained before or after stereotactic body radiation therapy (not recorded which). The chain is built from TRBV6-5 and TRBJ2-3; TRBD2 aligns across 8 bases. The receptor was isolated from a donor aged 50 or older with non-small cell lung cancer. CDR3 protein: CARSFLRTSLDTDTQYF. The CDR3 coding sequence is TGTGCCAGAAGTTTTCTCAGGACTAGCCTAGACACAGATACGCAGTATTTT.